This TCR beta chain was recorded in a study of blood T cell repertoires in COVID-19. In the study overall: Acute-phase and convalescent COVID-19 samples originated in the United States, Italy and Spain. T cells, B-cell-depleted T cells, or PBMCs supplied cDNA or gDNA.

Seattle-derived patients entered the study during active infection and were followed longitudinally. Authors' data handling: Cell counts per sample came from amplifying reference gene primers. The repertoire was sequenced with immunoSEQ multiplex PCR; TCRdb's copy has only in-frame clones and lacks some. The V and J calls and clone size were taken over from that table, and D and trimming were inferred from the DNA. The table lists a few hundred thousand clones, approximately 86% of them singletons. The V gene's germline CDR1 is SGHNT and CDR2 YENEEA. The CDR3 extends over 15 amino acids. V lost 0 bases and J lost 3; bases outside the gene matches: 4.

V and J are TRBV11-3 and TRBJ1-1; 7 bases are shared with TRBD1. Sequences were obtained from peripheral blood. The source is a woman in her fifties or sixties with COVID-19, enrolled during active disease. The CDR3 region is CASSLDQGGYTEAFF. In nucleotides, the CDR3 is TGTGCCAGCAGCTTAGATCAGGGGGGCTACACTGAAGCTTTCTTT.